One and the same sample provided the 8 T cell receptor beta chains below, sequenced in a study of CD8 T cells in ankylosing spondylitis. Whole-study findings and limits: Roughly eight highly homologous variants formed a TCR beta motif that appeared characteristic of ankylosing spondylitis blood.

Their cognate antigens are unknown. TCRdb called the 5' RACE reads again in MiXCR, with one record for every CDR3 protein. The repertoire has under 850,000 distinct CDR3 sequences, 15% to 20% of them found once; the top ten carry around 19%. Sequencing input: blood, either unsorted or a sorted T cell fraction (not recorded which). The receptors derive from a male donor with ankylosing spondylitis.

This chain uses TRBV7-2 with TRBJ2-7, with D unclear. The CDR3 is 12 residues long. V gave up 0 bases and J gave up 5 bases, with 5 bases separating them. Germline CDR1 SGHTA, CDR2 FQGNSA. CDR3 DNA: TGTGCCAGCAGCTTAGCACGCAACGAGCAGTACTTC. Protein sequence: CASSLARNEQYF.

In its sample, this clonotype was seen many times. V gene TRBV5-5 combines with J gene TRBJ1-6; TRBD1 matches at 8 bases. The germline CDR1 and CDR2 sequences are SGHKS and YYEKEE (reference sequence). The CDR3 extends over 17 amino acids. V was clipped by 1 base and J by 7 bases; unmatched bases: 10. CDR3 in DNA: TGTGCCAGCAGCTTGTGGATCGGACAGGGAGGGAATTCACCCCTCCACTTT. It specifies CASSLWIGQGGNSPLHF.

The chain has TRBV20-1 and TRBJ2-1; D call uncertain. V lost 6 bases to trimming and J lost 4 bases, with 7 bases between them. CDR1 is DFQATT, CDR2 SNEGSKA, per germline (reference sequence). This CDR3 comprises 11 residues. In DNA, the CDR3 is TGCAGTGCGCCGAATTACAATGAGCAGTTCTTC. This gives the protein CSAPNYNEQFF.

The J gene is TRBJ2-7, the V gene TRBV28, with D tentatively TRBD1 or TRBD2 (5 bases each). The CDR3 spans 12 residues. The germline gives CDR1 MDHEN, CDR2 SYDVKM. Trimming removed 6 bases at V and 6 bases at J, with 12 bases between. In DNA, the CDR3 is TGTGCCAGCAGATGGGGGTCCGGCGAGCAGTACTTC. Translated: CASRWGSGEQYF. Full variable domain (rest looked up from reference TRBV28 and TRBJ2-7): DVKVTQSSRYLVKRTGEKVFLECVQDMDHENMFWYRQDPGLGLRLIYFSYDVKMKEKGDIPEGYSVSREKKERFSLILESASTNQTSMYLCASRWGSGEQYFGPGTRLTVT.

This clonotype was counted a few times. The chain is built from TRBV29-1 and TRBJ1-5; TRBD1 is a possible D gene (5 bases). CDR1 and CDR2 (germline): SQVTM, ANQGSEA. With 4 bases removed from V and 6 bases from J, the gap between germline ends came to 13 bases. The CDR3 contains 13 residues. The CDR3 DNA reads TGCAGCGTTGGGGGGGTTTGGGGTCAGCCCCAGCATTTT. Its translation: CSVGGVWGQPQHF.

The chain has TRBV12-3 or TRBV12-4 and TRBJ2-5; 14 bases map to TRBD2. CDR3 length: 15 amino acids. J was trimmed by 5 bases and V by 5 bases; bases with no gene match: 4. CDR3: CASSKGLAGVETQYF. CDR3 bases: TGTGCCAGCAGTAAGGGACTAGCGGGAGTTGAGACCCAGTACTTC.

This sequence joins TRBV24-1 and TRBJ2-7, with TRBD2 as a possible D gene (5 bases). CDR3 length equals 17 residues. Trimming pared 0 bases from V and 3 bases from J, leaving 17 bases between. CDR1 KGHDR and CDR2 SFDVKD come from the germline V gene. CDR3: CATSDLGHRESLYEQYF. The CDR3 nucleotides read TGTGCCACCAGTGATTTGGGCCACCGGGAATCTCTCTACGAGCAGTACTTC.

This clonotype was counted a few times. This sequence joins TRBV30 and TRBJ2-7; D is perhaps TRBD1 (6 bases). Germline values: CDR1 GTSNPN, CDR2 SVGIG (reference sequence). The CDR3 loop spans 13 amino acids. Trimming pared 0 bases from V and 4 bases from J, leaving 10 bases between. As DNA, the CDR3 is TGTGCCTGGAGTGTACAGGGTGGGTACGAGCAGTACTTC. Amino acid sequence: CAWSVQGGYEQYF.